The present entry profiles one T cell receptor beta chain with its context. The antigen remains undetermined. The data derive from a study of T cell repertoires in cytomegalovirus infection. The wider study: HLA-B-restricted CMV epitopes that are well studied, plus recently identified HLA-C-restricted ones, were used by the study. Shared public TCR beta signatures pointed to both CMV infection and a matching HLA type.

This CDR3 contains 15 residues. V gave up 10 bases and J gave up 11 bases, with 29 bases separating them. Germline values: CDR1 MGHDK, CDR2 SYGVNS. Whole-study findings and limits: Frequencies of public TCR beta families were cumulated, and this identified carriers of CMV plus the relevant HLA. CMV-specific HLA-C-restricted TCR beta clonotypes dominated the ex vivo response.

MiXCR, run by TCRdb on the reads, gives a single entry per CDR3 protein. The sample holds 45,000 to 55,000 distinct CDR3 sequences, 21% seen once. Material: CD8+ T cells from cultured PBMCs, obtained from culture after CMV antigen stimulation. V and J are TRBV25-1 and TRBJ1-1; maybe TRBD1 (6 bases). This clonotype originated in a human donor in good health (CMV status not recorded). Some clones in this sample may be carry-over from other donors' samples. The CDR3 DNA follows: TGTGCCAACCCACCCGGGTCGGGGGGCGAAGGGACGGCTTTCTTT. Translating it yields CANPPGSGGEGTAFF.